What follows are 9 T cell receptor beta chains derived from one specimen sequenced in a study of T cell responses to AZD1222 COVID-19 vaccine. Sequenced by immunoSEQ multiplex PCR; TCRdb stores in-frame clones only, minus some. The table records approximately 150,000 clones, approximately 94% of them present only once. Sequences were derived from peripheral blood, sampled on day 0 of AZD1222 vaccination. These receptors were obtained from an adult in good health.

V usage is TRBV7-9 and J usage is TRBJ1-2, with 9 bases that match TRBD1. Germline CDR1 and CDR2: SEHNR and FQNEAQ (reference sequence). The CDR3 covers 16 residues. Unmatched junction bases numbered 4, after V lost 0 bases and J lost 2 bases. CDR3 region: CASSLANRGPNYGYTF. The DNA for the CDR3 is TGTGCCAGCAGCTTAGCCAACAGGGGGCCCAACTATGGCTACACCTTC.

V usage is TRBV28 and J usage is TRBJ1-6; D not resolved. This CDR3 is 15 amino acids long. CDR1 and CDR2 from the germline V gene are MDHEN and SYDVKM. V lost 1 base to trimming and J lost 8 bases, with 12 bases between them. The CDR3 region has the DNA TGTGCCAGCAGTTTATTTCCAGGTCAGGATTCACCCCTCCACTTT. Encoded protein: CASSLFPGQDSPLHF.

The rearrangement joins TRBV9 to TRBJ1-3; no clear D. Germline-derived CDR1 and CDR2 are SGDLS and YYNGEE. V gave up 0 bases and J gave up 0 bases, with 7 bases separating them. This CDR3 region has 15 residues. The DNA of the CDR3 is TGTGCCAGCAGCGTAGGCCAGATCTCTGGAAACACCATATATTTT. Encoded protein: CASSVGQISGNTIYF.

This clone was detected only once. V gene TRBV9 combines with J gene TRBJ2-3; D remains ambiguous. Trimming stripped 0 bases from V and 3 bases from J, with 5 bases between. CDR1 is SGDLS, CDR2 YYNGEE, per germline. The CDR3 is 13 residues long. CDR3 bases: TGTGCCAGCAGCGTAGATCCGACAGATACGCAGTATTTT. Protein: CASSVDPTDTQYF.

Concerning this clone itself: It is likely a read error, because the conserved phenylalanine at the end of the CDR3 is missing. The DNA is omitted, as the CDR3 cannot be located on it reliably, and the CDR3 follows TCRdb's listing. The CDR3 loop is CASSVAGDSL. The rearrangement uses TRBV9 and TRBJ2-7; the table's D call TRBD2 went unverified against the DNA. Germline lookup yields CDR1 SGDLS and CDR2 YYNGEE. The CDR3 has 10 amino acids, counting both end residues.

This clone appeared once. The genes are TRBV6-2 or TRBV6-3 and TRBJ1-5; D perhaps matches TRBD1 (5 bases). The CDR3 sequence is 14 residues long. Germline CDR1 reads MNHEY; CDR2 reads SVGEGT. With 2 bases removed from V and 12 bases from J, the gap between germline ends came to 17 bases. The CDR3 DNA sequence: TGTGCCAGCAGTTACGGGGCCATTTGGGAGGGCCAGCATTTT. Protein: CASSYGAIWEGQHF.

The chain couples TRBV5-1 to TRBJ1-3; TRBD1 aligns across 8 bases. Germline V gene data show CDR1 as SGHRS and CDR2 as YFSETQ. The CDR3 length is 14 residues. The V and J ends lost 4 bases and 3 bases, in that order; junction bases with no gene match: 3. CDR3 nucleotide sequence: TGCGCCAGCAGCACCGACAGGGGTGGAAACACCATATATTTT. Protein sequence: CASSTDRGGNTIYF. The full variable domain, its missing parts supplied by reference TRBV5-1 and TRBJ1-3, is KAGVTQTPRYLIKTRGQQVTLSCSPISGHRSVSWYQQTPGQGLQFLFEYFSETQRNKGNFPGRFSGRQFSNSRSEMNVSTLELGDSALYLCASSTDRGGNTIYFGEGSWLTVV.

This clone was recorded once. The chain is built from TRBV19 and TRBJ1-4; 10 nucleotides agree with TRBD1. CDR1 is LNHDA, CDR2 SQIVND, per germline (reference sequence). The V and J ends lost 6 bases and 6 bases, in that order; junction bases with no gene match: 7. The CDR3 is made up of 15 amino acids. The CDR3 sequence is CASRDQGTGDEKLFF. The CDR3 DNA sequence: TGTGCCAGTAGAGATCAAGGGACAGGGGATGAAAAACTGTTTTTT.

In its sample, this clone was seen once. The chain joins TRBV28 to TRBJ1-1, with D perhaps matching TRBD1 (5 bases). CDR3 length: 12 amino acids. Trimming left V 5 bases short and J 7 bases short, with 11 bases between. Germline V CDR1 and CDR2: MDHEN, SYDVKM. The CDR3 coding sequence is TGTGCCAGCAGTAGGGACGGGGGTGAAGCTTTCTTT. It specifies CASSRDGGEAFF.